Described below is a single T cell receptor beta chain sequence and its context. This entry belongs to a study of blood T cell repertoires in COVID-19. The V and J ends lost 6 bases and 3 bases respectively, with 27 bases between them. CDR3 length: 18 amino acids. Germline CDR1 LNHDA, CDR2 SQIVND (reference sequence). Original data processing: Quantification of nucleated cells was approximated via reference gene primer amplification. The protocol was immunoSEQ multiplex PCR, while the TCRdb copy is restricted to in-frame clones and leaves out a portion. The DNA was the basis for D and trimming; V, J and clone size are from that table. The sample includes some 80,000 clones, roughly 87% of them seen just once.

The sample consisted of peripheral blood. This sequence was found in a woman of 80 years or more with active or convalescent COVID-19. V usage is TRBV19 and J usage is TRBJ2-7; the D gene is possibly TRBD2 (7 bases). DNA for the CDR3: TGTGCCAGTAGCCCCTCGGGCGGGGGCTTGTTCCCTTTCTACGAGCAGTACTTC. This sequence encodes CASSPSGGGLFPFYEQYF.